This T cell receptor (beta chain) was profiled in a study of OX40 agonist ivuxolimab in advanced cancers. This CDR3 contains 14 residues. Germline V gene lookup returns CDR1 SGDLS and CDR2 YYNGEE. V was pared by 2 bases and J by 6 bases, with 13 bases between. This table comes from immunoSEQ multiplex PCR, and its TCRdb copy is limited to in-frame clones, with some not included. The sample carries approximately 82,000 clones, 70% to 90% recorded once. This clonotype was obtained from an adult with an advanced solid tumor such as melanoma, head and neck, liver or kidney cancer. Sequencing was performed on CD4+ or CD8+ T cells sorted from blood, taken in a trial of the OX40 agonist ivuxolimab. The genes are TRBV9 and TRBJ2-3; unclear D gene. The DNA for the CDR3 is TGTGCCAGCAGCGTCAGCGAGCTCTCGGATACGCAGTATTTT. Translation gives CASSVSELSDTQYF.